A selection of T cell receptor beta chains follows, all from one sample in a study of blood T cell repertoires in COVID-19. Data came from immunoSEQ multiplex PCR; TCRdb stores just in-frame clones and leaves some out. The table lists 150,000 to 200,000 clones, 87% of them singletons. The specimen sequenced was peripheral blood. Receptors were obtained from a human donor in a cohort sampled during active COVID-19. The CDR3 runs from the conserved cysteine through the conserved F or W. D genes are given only for firm matches. Part of the rows lack a size; the others show once, few, many or a class for expanded clones.

v_call	cdr3_length	d_call	clone_size	j_call	cdr3_aa	cdr3_nt
TRBV30	14	.	.	TRBJ1-4	CAWTENRDYEKLFF	TGTGCCTGGACCGAAAACAGAGACTACGAAAAACTGTTTTTT
TRBV28	15	TRBD1	.	TRBJ1-2	CASRTGTGGRAGYTF	TGTGCCAGCAGGACCGGGACAGGGGGCAGAGCTGGCTACACCTTC
TRBV28	12	.	few	TRBJ2-7	CASNSDTYEQYF	TGTGCCAGCAACTCGGACACCTACGAGCAGTACTTC
TRBV27	14	.	.	TRBJ2-7	CASSQTSAGYEQYF	TGTGCCAGCAGTCAAACCTCGGCGGGCTACGAGCAGTACTTC
TRBV29-1	18	.	.	TRBJ1-4	CSAEISGTLLGGGEKLFF	TGCAGCGCCGAAATTTCCGGGACGCTCTTGGGCGGGGGGGAGAAACTGTTTTTT
TRBV28	14	.	.	TRBJ2-7	CASSLPGAGYEQYF	TGTGCCAGCAGTTTGCCAGGGGCCGGCTACGAGCAGTACTTC
TRBV3-1/TRBV3-2	15	TRBD1	.	TRBJ2-5	CASSQSGGMSETQYF	TGTGCCAGCAGCCAATCAGGGGGCATGTCGGAGACCCAGTACTTC
TRBV5-1	13	TRBD1	.	TRBJ2-7	CASNLDRGYEQYF	TGCGCCAGCAATCTGGACAGGGGCTACGAGCAGTACTTC
TRBV3-1/TRBV3-2	19	.	.	TRBJ1-2	CASSRSGRAGGDKSYGYTF	TGTGCCAGCAGCCGAAGCGGCCGGGCCGGGGGAGATAAGTCGTATGGCTACACCTTC
TRBV30	16	.	.	TRBJ1-6	CAWSLWTSSYNSPLHF	TGTGCCTGGAGTCTATGGACAAGCTCCTATAATTCACCCCTCCACTTT
TRBV5-1	13	.	few	TRBJ2-7	CASSSGSVYEQYF	TGCGCCAGCAGCTCAGGTTCGGTCTACGAGCAGTACTTC
TRBV7-2	15	.	.	TRBJ1-5	CASSLGIGGSQPQHF	TGTGCCAGCAGCCTTGGGATCGGGGGTAGTCAGCCCCAGCATTTT
TRBV19	14	.	.	TRBJ1-5	CASSMGHSNQPQHF	TGTGCCAGTAGTATGGGACACAGCAATCAGCCCCAGCATTTT
TRBV11-2	16	TRBD2	.	TRBJ2-7	CASSWGLAGANYEQYF	TGTGCCAGCAGCTGGGGACTAGCGGGGGCAAACTACGAGCAGTACTTC
TRBV20-1	10	.	.	TRBJ2-7	CSAMTSEQYF	TGCAGTGCTATGACTTCCGAGCAGTACTTC
TRBV2	13	TRBD1	.	TRBJ2-7	CASRDRVFHEQYF	TGTGCCAGCAGGGACAGGGTCTTCCACGAGCAGTACTTC
TRBV3-1/TRBV3-2	15	.	few	TRBJ1-2	CASSPRGSQGYGYTF	TGTGCCAGCAGCCCTCGGGGGAGCCAAGGCTATGGCTACACCTTC
TRBV6-5	13	TRBD1	.	TRBJ1-3	CASRDRGGNTIYF	TGTGCCAGCAGGGACAGGGGGGGAAACACCATATATTTT
TRBV10-2	18	TRBD2	.	TRBJ2-3	CASSESEASGMVTDTQYF	TGCGCCAGCAGTGAGTCCGAGGCTAGCGGGATGGTTACAGATACGCAGTATTTT
TRBV7-6	11	.	.	TRBJ1-2	CASGGSYGYTF	TGTGCCAGTGGAGGATCCTATGGCTACACCTTC
TRBV18	12	.	.	TRBJ1-2	CASSPKAGGYTF	TGTGCCAGCTCACCAAAGGCGGGTGGCTACACCTTC
TRBV9	13	.	medium-sized	TRBJ1-2	CASSDGGDYGYTF	TGTGCCAGCAGCGACGGAGGGGACTATGGCTACACCTTC
TRBV6-5	13	TRBD2	.	TRBJ2-7	CASSSLAGSEQYF	TGTGCCAGCAGTTCACTAGCGGGTTCCGAGCAGTACTTC
TRBV7-2	11	.	once	TRBJ2-7	CASSLSYEQYF	TGTGCCAGCAGCTTGTCTTACGAGCAGTACTTC
TRBV6-2/TRBV6-3	15	.	.	TRBJ1-2	CASSKSAGGVYGYTF	TGTGCCAGCAGCAAATCCGCCGGGGGGGTCTATGGCTACACCTTC
TRBV5-5	14	TRBD1	once	TRBJ1-2	CASSSGQVNYGYTF	TGTGCCAGCAGCTCAGGACAGGTTAACTATGGCTACACCTTC
TRBV7-2	15	TRBD1	.	TRBJ1-5	CASSPQGDSNQPRHF	TGTGCCAGCAGCCCCCAGGGGGATAGCAATCAGCCCCGGCATTTT
TRBV19	16	TRBD1	.	TRBJ1-5	CASSGWDRPSYQPQHF	TGTGCCAGTAGTGGGTGGGACAGGCCCTCTTATCAGCCCCAGCATTTT
TRBV5-1	13	TRBD2	.	TRBJ2-1	CASSFGRRDEQFF	TGCGCCAGCAGCTTCGGGAGGCGGGATGAGCAGTTCTTC
TRBV10-3	15	TRBD1	once	TRBJ1-1	CAISESGQRNTEAFF	TGTGCCATCAGTGAGTCGGGACAGAGGAACACTGAAGCTTTCTTT